Following are 32 T cell receptor beta chains from one sample sequenced in a study of cytomegalovirus exposure and HLA in healthy donors (dated by TCRdb to 2016 to 2017). Receptor libraries were prepared by the immunoSEQ multiplex PCR assay. The multiplex PCR relied on a mix of 60 forward primers for TCR Vbeta segments and 13 reverse primers for TCR Jbeta segments. TCRdb mirrors the immuneACCESS table, restricted to in-frame sequences. Some clones are absent from its copies; in checked studies, under half trace to an unresolved V gene, and the reason for the others is unknown. The sample contains under 200,000 clones, approximately 12% of them found a single time. Under 10% of the sample rests with the top ten. Sequences were obtained from PBMCs. The receptor source for this set is a man in his fifties or sixties in good health and CMV-seropositive.

This clone was detected only a few times. The CDR3 DNA sequence: TGTGCCAGCAGTACTCCTTCAACAGGGAACTATGGCTACACCTTC. Translation gives CASSTPSTGNYGYTF. The rearrangement uses TRBV28 and TRBJ1-2, with TRBD1 as a possible D gene (6 bases). Trimming removed 5 bases from V and 2 bases from J, with 15 bases in between. Germline V gene lookup returns CDR1 MDHEN and CDR2 SYDVKM. CDR3 length: 15 amino acids.

This chain joins TRBV6-6 and TRBJ2-7; TRBD1 is a possible D gene (5 bases). Germline CDR1 reads MNHNY; CDR2 reads SVGAGI (reference sequence). The CDR3 totals 15 residues. Trimming cost V 4 bases and J 1 base, with 14 bases left between them. The CDR3 is CASSSLGATSYEQYF. CDR3 sequence (DNA): TGTGCCAGCAGTTCCTTAGGGGCAACGTCCTACGAGCAGTACTTC.

This clone turned up a few times. This sequence joins TRBV5-6 and TRBJ2-5, with 7 bases aligning to TRBD2. V dropped 7 bases and J dropped 2; count of bases not matched to a gene: 5. The CDR3 contains 13 residues. Germline V gives CDR1 SGHDT, CDR2 YYEEEE. In DNA form, the CDR3 reads TGTGCCAGCCGTCCGGGGGGACAAGAGACCCAGTACTTC. Its protein is CASRPGGQETQYF.

There are a few counts of this clone. Here the CDR3 reads CASSRSGHYGYTF. The CDR3 DNA reads TGTGCCAGCAGTCGTAGCGGTCACTATGGCTACACCTTC. V and J are TRBV27 and TRBJ1-2; the D is unclear. CDR3 length equals 13 residues. Trimming pared 5 bases from V and 3 bases from J, leaving 10 bases between. Germline values: CDR1 MNHEY, CDR2 SMNVEV (reference sequence).

The chain has TRBV5-5 and TRBJ1-4; unclear D gene. V lost 2 bases to trimming and J lost 8 bases, with 10 bases between them. The CDR3 is 13 residues long. Germline CDR1 SGHKS, CDR2 YYEKEE (reference sequence). In nucleotides, the CDR3 is TGTGCCAGCAGCTTCTGGGAGCAGGAAAAACTGTTTTTT. It specifies CASSFWEQEKLFF.

CDR3 nucleotide sequence: TGTGCCTGGAGAAGAAAGCCGAACACTGAAGCTTTCTTT. This encodes CAWRRKPNTEAFF. This chain uses TRBV30 with TRBJ1-1; D unclear. Looked up from germline, CDR1 is GTSNPN and CDR2 is SVGIG (reference sequence). This CDR3 contains 13 residues. With 3 bases removed from V and 1 base from J, the gap between germline ends came to 9 bases.

This clone was observed a handful of times. This chain links TRBV7-2 with TRBJ1-1; possibly TRBD1 for D (5 bases). With 0 bases removed from V and 1 base from J, the gap between germline ends came to 9 bases. Germline V gives CDR1 SGHTA, CDR2 FQGNSA. The length of the CDR3 is 15 residues. This CDR3 is CASSLARGGNTEAFF. The DNA of the CDR3 is TGTGCCAGCAGCTTAGCGCGGGGGGGGAACACTGAAGCTTTCTTT.

The chain has TRBV19 and TRBJ2-2, with 11 positions matching TRBD2. The CDR3 covers 15 residues. J lost 2 bases, V lost 4 bases, and 0 bases had no gene match. The germline V gene encodes CDR1 LNHDA and CDR2 SQIVND (reference sequence). The CDR3 DNA follows: TGTGCCAGTAGTAGACTAGCGGGAAACACCGGGGAGCTGTTTTTT. It yields the protein CASSRLAGNTGELFF.

V usage is TRBV18 and J usage is TRBJ1-1, with D hard to call. Trimming removed 2 bases at V and 0 bases at J, with 4 bases between. CDR1 is KGHSH, CDR2 LQKENI, per germline. This CDR3 is 13 amino acids long. CDR3 in amino acids: CASSPEMNTEAFF. The CDR3 bases are TGTGCCAGCTCACCAGAGATGAACACTGAAGCTTTCTTT. The variable domain in full, completed from reference TRBV18 and TRBJ1-1, reads NAGVMQNPRHLVRRRGQEARLRCSPMKGHSHVYWYRQLPEEGLKFMVYLQKENIIDESGMPKERFSAEFPKEGPSILRIQQVVRGDSAAYFCASSPEMNTEAFFGQGTRLTVV.

This clone was counted between two and nine times. This sequence joins TRBV28 and TRBJ2-7; 10 positions agree with TRBD1. This CDR3 spans 15 amino acids. CDR1 and CDR2 from the germline V gene are MDHEN and SYDVKM. V lost 6 bases and J lost 2; bases outside the gene matches: 7. The CDR3 loop is CASSQSGTGAYEQYV. DNA for the CDR3: TGTGCCAGCAGCCAATCCGGGACAGGGGCCTACGAGCAGTACGTC.

The CDR3 coding sequence is TGCGCCAGCAGCCAAGATCCTAGCGGGGGGGCCCGTACCGGGGAGCTGTTTTTT. Translation: CASSQDPSGGARTGELFF. The chain carries TRBV4-3 and TRBJ2-2; 12 bases are shared with TRBD2. CDR1 and CDR2 (germline): LGHNA, YSLEER. The V gene end was trimmed by 0 bases and the J gene end by 5 bases; junction bases not matched to a gene: 7. This CDR3 contains 18 residues.

The genes are TRBV4-3 and TRBJ1-4; D is perhaps TRBD1 (6 bases). Trimming shortened V by 3 bases and J by 5 bases, and 16 bases separated the two germline ends. This CDR3 has 16 amino acids. Germline assignment: CDR1 LGHNA and CDR2 YSLEER. The CDR3 loop is CASSQAARGKNEKLFF. The CDR3 nucleotides read TGCGCCAGCAGCCAGGCCGCCAGGGGAAAAAATGAAAAACTGTTTTTT.

V gene TRBV11-3 combines with J gene TRBJ1-6; no definite D call. There are 14 residues in the CDR3. The V gene lost 3 bases and the J gene lost 7 bases, with 10 bases spanning the gap. Germline V gives CDR1 SGHNT, CDR2 YENEEA. The CDR3: CASSLGRANSPLHF. The CDR3 DNA sequence: TGTGCCAGCAGCTTGGGCAGAGCAAATTCACCCCTCCACTTT. Full variable domain (rest looked up from reference TRBV11-3 and TRBJ1-6): EAGVVQSPRYKIIEKKQPVAFWCNPISGHNTLYWYLQNLGQGPELLIRYENEEAVDDSQLPKDRFSAERLKGVDSTLKIQPAELGDSAVYLCASSLGRANSPLHFGNGTRLTVT.

The gene calls are TRBV7-9 and TRBJ2-5; D gene unclear. V was shortened by 1 base and J by 3 bases, with 3 bases between the two germline ends. CDR3 length: 12 residues. Germline CDR1 reads SEHNR; CDR2 reads FQNEAQ (reference sequence). CDR3 amino acids: CASSLVEETQYF. In nucleotides, the CDR3 is TGTGCCAGCAGCTTAGTCGAAGAGACCCAGTACTTC.

The rearrangement links TRBV19 to TRBJ2-2, with 8 bases fitting TRBD1. Germline lookup yields CDR1 LNHDA and CDR2 SQIVND (reference sequence). V gave up 0 bases and J gave up 3 bases; unmatched junction bases: 6. This CDR3 contains 17 residues. The CDR3 nucleotides are TGTGCCAGTAGTATAGATATCAGGGGGCAGGACACCGGGGAGCTGTTTTTT. Protein sequence: CASSIDIRGQDTGELFF.

This clone has just a few counts. This rearrangement joins TRBV4-3 to TRBJ2-3; possibly TRBD2 for D (6 bases). V was trimmed by 4 bases and J by 1 base, leaving 9 bases between them. Germline-derived CDR1 and CDR2 are LGHNA and YSLEER. The CDR3 is made up of 14 amino acids. CDR3 loop: CASSRGGRTDTQYF. The CDR3 DNA is TGCGCCAGCAGCCGGGGAGGACGCACAGATACGCAGTATTTT.

The chain is built from TRBV28 and TRBJ2-7; 10 bases are shared with TRBD1. CDR1 is MDHEN, CDR2 SYDVKM, per germline. The V gene end was trimmed by 5 bases and the J gene end by 5 bases; junction bases not matched to a gene: 9. The CDR3 extends over 15 amino acids. CDR3 amino acids: CASSTTGTGDHEQYV. CDR3 sequence (DNA): TGTGCCAGCAGTACTACCGGGACAGGGGACCACGAGCAGTACGTC.

This clone was seen only a few times. CDR3 bases: TGTGCCAGCAGCTCGCAGGGAGGGTCAGCCAAAAACATTCAGTACTTC. Translation: CASSSQGGSAKNIQYF. The V gene is TRBV5-5, the J gene TRBJ2-4; 7 nucleotides line up with TRBD2. The V gene end was trimmed by 3 bases and the J gene end by 0 bases; junction bases not matched to a gene: 6. The CDR3 sequence is 16 residues long. CDR1 is SGHKS and CDR2 is YYEKEE in the germline V gene (reference sequence).

This clone was detected only a few times. V and J are TRBV7-9 and TRBJ1-5; perhaps TRBD1 as D (6 bases). The V and J ends lost 5 bases and 9 bases respectively, with 17 bases between them. Germline V lookup: CDR1 SEHNR, CDR2 FQNEAQ (reference sequence). CDR3 length: 14 residues. The CDR3 DNA follows: TGTGCCAGCAGCCGGGACACCTCGTTGTCGCCCCAGCATTTT. It translates to CASSRDTSLSPQHF. Drawing the rest from reference TRBV7-9 and TRBJ1-5, the complete variable domain is DTGVSQNPRHKITKRGQNVTFRCDPISEHNRLYWYRQTLGQGPEFLTYFQNEAQLEKSRLLSDRFSAERPKGSFSTLEIQRTEQGDSAMYLCASSRDTSLSPQHFGDGTRLSIL.

The J gene is TRBJ1-1, the V gene TRBV9; D perhaps matches TRBD1 (6 bases). V lost 4 bases and J 0 bases, leaving 13 bases between the germline ends. Germline-derived CDR1 and CDR2 are SGDLS and YYNGEE. The CDR3 extends over 15 amino acids. The CDR3 region has the DNA TGTGCCAGCAGCCCTCGGACAGTTATGAACACTGAAGCTTTCTTT. This codes for CASSPRTVMNTEAFF.

The V and J genes are TRBV7-2 and TRBJ1-5; D possibly corresponds to TRBD1 (6 bases). Germline V gene lookup returns CDR1 SGHTA and CDR2 FQGNSA. Trimming removed 5 bases from V and 1 base from J, with 9 bases in between. The CDR3 length is 14 residues. The CDR3 loop reads CASSRTASNQPQHF. The CDR3 nucleotides are TGTGCCAGCAGCCGGACAGCGAGCAATCAGCCCCAGCATTTT.

The chain links TRBV5-6 to TRBJ1-1; 8 nucleotides line up with TRBD1. The V segment lost 4 bases and the J segment 1 base; nucleotides outside the gene matches: 12. The CDR3 consists of 17 residues. Germline assignment: CDR1 SGHDT and CDR2 YYEEEE. The CDR3 nucleotides are TGTGCCAGCAGCCGGCAGGGGGCAATTAAAGGGAACACTGAAGCTTTCTTT. It codes for CASSRQGAIKGNTEAFF. The whole variable domain, remainder taken from reference TRBV5-6 and TRBJ1-1, is DAGVTQSPTHLIKTRGQQVTLRCSPKSGHDTVSWYQQALGQGPQFIFQYYEEEERQRGNFPDRFSGHQFPNYSSELNVNALLLGDSALYLCASSRQGAIKGNTEAFFGQGTRLTVV.

This clone was seen a handful of times. The gene calls are TRBV29-1 and TRBJ1-5; D remains ambiguous. The CDR3 length is 10 residues. V was pared by 6 bases and J by 4 bases, with 4 bases between. CDR1 and CDR2 from the germline V gene are SQVTM and ANQGSEA. CDR3 region: CSVVNQPQHF. The DNA of the CDR3 is TGCAGCGTCGTTAATCAGCCCCAGCATTTT.

For the CDR3, the DNA is TGTGCCAGCAGTGAGCGACAGGGAAGTCAGCCCCAGCATTTT. Encoded protein: CASSERQGSQPQHF. V usage is TRBV27 and J usage is TRBJ1-5, with TRBD1 matching over 7 bases. Trimming took 5 bases from V and 6 from J; bases not matched to a gene: 7. This CDR3 region has 14 residues. Germline CDR1 and CDR2: MNHEY and SMNVEV (reference sequence).

The rearrangement uses TRBV7-9 and TRBJ2-1, with 10 bases lining up with TRBD2. The trim removed 3 bases at V and 12 bases at J, leaving 8 bases unmatched. This CDR3 is built from 14 residues. Germline CDR1 is SEHNR and CDR2 is FQNEAQ (reference sequence). This CDR3 is CASSLASGGAAQFF. Written as DNA, the CDR3 is TGTGCCAGCAGCTTGGCTAGCGGGGGAGCTGCGCAGTTCTTC.

This clone was recorded a few times. V is TRBV7-9 and J is TRBJ1-1; TRBD1 agrees at 9 bases. The CDR3 contains 14 residues. The trim removed 5 bases at V and 4 bases at J, leaving 5 bases unmatched. Germline V gene data show CDR1 as SEHNR and CDR2 as FQNEAQ (reference sequence). The CDR3 is CASSDTGGGTEAFF. In nucleotides, the CDR3 is TGTGCCAGCAGCGACACAGGGGGCGGCACTGAAGCTTTCTTT.

V gene TRBV7-2 combines with J gene TRBJ2-3; perhaps TRBD2 as D (5 bases). The ends were cut back, 0 bases at V and 6 bases at J, with 13 bases in the middle. The CDR3 covers 15 residues. CDR1 and CDR2 from the germline V gene are SGHTA and FQGNSA. The CDR3 protein is CASSLAGRVGDTQYF. The CDR3 nucleotides read TGTGCCAGCAGCTTAGCGGGGAGAGTGGGCGATACGCAGTATTTT.

This clone was found a few times. The chain couples TRBV7-8 to TRBJ1-4; possibly TRBD1 for D (5 bases). Germline CDR1 reads SGHVS; CDR2 reads FQNEAQ. The CDR3 contains 11 residues. The ends were cut back, 6 bases at V and 8 bases at J, with 7 bases in the middle. CDR3 nucleotide sequence: TGTGCCAGCAGGGGGGGGGAAAAACTGTTTTTT. This sequence encodes CASRGGEKLFF.

The chain has TRBV23-1 and TRBJ1-2; no definite D call. TRBV23-1 is noted as an ORF with a role that remains uncertain. The CDR3 is 13 amino acids. Deletions cut 2 bases from V and 4 bases from J, with 8 bases between. CDR3 region: CASSQERSYGYTF. The DNA for the CDR3 is TGCGCCAGCAGTCAAGAACGGTCCTATGGCTACACCTTC.

This sequence joins TRBV5-4 and TRBJ1-4; D call uncertain. Trimming removed 0 bases from V and 2 bases from J, with 11 bases in between. Germline V gene data show CDR1 as SGHNT and CDR2 as YYREEE (reference sequence). The CDR3 is 16 amino acids. The CDR3 spells CASSLGQRGTNEKLFF. CDR3 sequence (DNA): TGTGCCAGCAGCTTGGGCCAGCGAGGCACTAATGAAAAACTGTTTTTT.

V and J are TRBV5-6 and TRBJ2-1; 11 nucleotides match TRBD1. Germline V lookup: CDR1 SGHDT, CDR2 YYEEEE. V shed 4 bases and J 4 bases; nucleotides not matched to a gene: 4. CDR3 length equals 15 residues. The CDR3 DNA sequence: TGTGCCAGCAGCCACGGGACAGGGGGATACAATGAGCAGTTCTTC. Protein sequence: CASSHGTGGYNEQFF.

This clone was seen a few times. The chain joins TRBV30 to TRBJ1-2, with 8 bases aligning to TRBD1. The CDR3 runs 13 residues. CDR1 and CDR2 from the germline V gene are GTSNPN and SVGIG (reference sequence). Trimming removed 3 bases from V and 3 bases from J; junction bases left unmatched: 3. CDR3 residues: CAWRTDRDYGYTF. CDR3 coding DNA: TGTGCCTGGAGAACGGACAGGGACTATGGCTACACCTTC.